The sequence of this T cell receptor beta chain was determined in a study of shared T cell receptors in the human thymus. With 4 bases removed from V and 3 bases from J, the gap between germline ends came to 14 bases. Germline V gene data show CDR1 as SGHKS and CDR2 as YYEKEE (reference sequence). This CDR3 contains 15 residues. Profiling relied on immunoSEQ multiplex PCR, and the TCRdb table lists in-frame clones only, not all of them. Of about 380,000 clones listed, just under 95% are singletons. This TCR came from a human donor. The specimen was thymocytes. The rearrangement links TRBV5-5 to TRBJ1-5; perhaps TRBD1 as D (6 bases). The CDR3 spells CASSNGQNTNQPQHF. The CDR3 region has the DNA TGTGCCAGCAGCAACGGACAGAACACCAATCAGCCCCAGCATTTT.